This TCR beta chain comes out of a study of blood T cell repertoires in COVID-19. About the study: Italy, Spain and the United States were the sources of the convalescent and acute COVID-19 samples.

Germline V CDR1 and CDR2: LNHDA, SQIVND (reference sequence). The CDR3 is made up of 14 amino acids. V lost 5 bases and J lost 8, with 18 bases in between. Original processing notes: Reference gene primers were amplified, and this amplification served to estimate nucleated cell counts. Produced via immunoSEQ multiplex PCR; TCRdb's table is partial and in-frame only. The DNA gave D and trimming, while V, J and clone size come from that table. The sample holds around 400,000 clones, around four fifths seen once. The TCR was taken from a woman between 50 and 59 years old who had recovered from COVID-19. The chain has TRBV19 and TRBJ1-1; possibly TRBD1 for D (5 bases). The sequencing sample was made of PBMCs or T cells enriched from blood (not recorded which). CDR3 DNA sequence: TGTGCCAGTAGTTGGGACGGGGGGAGAGGAGAAGCTTTCTTT. Its translation: CASSWDGGRGEAFF.